The clone carrying this T cell receptor beta chain came up once. Its antigen is as yet unknown. Measured with immunoSEQ multiplex PCR; TCRdb has only the in-frame clones, and not every one. Among 45,000 to 55,000 clones, approximately 80% were seen once, and the ten largest hold 20% to 25%. The data were obtained in a study of T cell responses to AZD1222 COVID-19 vaccine. Study results and limitations: Spike-wide vaccine-associated CD4 TCRs dominated at 160-218 and 743-854. Nearly half of spike-specific TCRs reportedly target unmutated variant regions.

Germline loops: CDR1 SGHRS, CDR2 YFSETQ. Trimming took 3 bases from V and 5 from J, leaving 16 bases between them. CDR3 length equals 15 residues. The clonotype comes from an adult in good health. This chain connects TRBV5-1 to TRBJ2-3; D is possibly TRBD1 (5 bases). The material sequenced was peripheral blood, taken on day 0 of MenACWY control vaccination. CDR3 amino acids: CASSSQTVQGDTQYF. DNA for the CDR3: TGCGCCAGCAGCTCCCAGACAGTTCAGGGAGATACGCAGTATTTT.